The next 20 T cell receptor beta chains were all read from a single sample in a study of T cells after yellow fever vaccination. TCRdb itself ran the 5' RACE reads through MiXCR, one entry per CDR3 protein. The table includes about 360,000 distinct CDR3 sequences, roughly 6.2% detected once. This material consisted of PBMCs, taken 5 days after the yellow fever booster vaccination. All receptors derive from a man aged 30-40 years who received the YFV17D yellow fever vaccine.

This chain joins TRBV7-8 and TRBJ1-1; D not resolved. V was trimmed by 5 bases and J by 0 bases, leaving 10 bases between them. Germline-derived CDR1 and CDR2 are SGHVS and FQNEAQ. The CDR3 runs to 14 residues. The CDR3 coding sequence is TGTGCCAGCAGCCCGCCTCTAGTGAACACTGAAGCTTTCTTT. Translating it yields CASSPPLVNTEAFF.

This clonotype was seen a few times. The rearrangement joins TRBV20-1 to TRBJ1-4, with TRBD1 matching over 7 bases. The ends lost 6 bases at V and 5 bases at J; junction bases unmatched: 9. This CDR3 comprises 14 residues. Germline V gives CDR1 DFQATT, CDR2 SNEGSKA (reference sequence). CDR3 amino acids: CSAAGQAGNEKLFF. For the CDR3, the DNA is TGCAGTGCGGCCGGACAGGCGGGAAATGAAAAACTGTTTTTT.

The J gene is TRBJ2-3, the V gene TRBV5-1; 8 nucleotides line up with TRBD1. Looked up from germline, CDR1 is SGHRS and CDR2 is YFSETQ. The CDR3 runs to 14 residues. J lost 6 bases, V lost 4 bases, and 7 bases had no gene match. The DNA for the CDR3 is TGCGCCAGCAGCCAGATGACAGGGGCGGATACGCAGTATTTT. It codes for CASSQMTGADTQYF.

This rearrangement joins TRBV19 to TRBJ1-5; 9 bases are shared with TRBD1. Unmatched junction bases numbered 5, after V lost 4 bases and J lost 1 base. CDR1 and CDR2 (germline): LNHDA, SQIVND (reference sequence). The CDR3 runs to 16 residues. The CDR3, as DNA: TGTGCCAGTAGTAGACAGGGGGTGGGGAGCAATCAGCCCCAGCATTTT. Protein product: CASSRQGVGSNQPQHF.

The sample holds a few counts of this clonotype. The rearrangement joins TRBV7-8 to TRBJ2-7; a possible D gene is TRBD1 (6 bases). V dropped 7 bases and J dropped 6 bases, with 16 bases sitting between them. The germline V gene encodes CDR1 SGHVS and CDR2 FQNEAQ. The CDR3 has 13 amino acids. CDR3 sequence (DNA): TGTGCCAGCACCTACAGGGAAGGCGGCGAGCAGTACTTC. Amino acid sequence: CASTYREGGEQYF.

The sample holds many counts of this clonotype. V is TRBV5-1 and J is TRBJ2-7, with 8 bases fitting TRBD2. Trimming cost V 6 bases and J 5 bases; bases outside gene matches: 10. The CDR3 covers 14 residues. The germline V gene encodes CDR1 SGHRS and CDR2 YFSETQ. The CDR3 loop is CASTRGGTGDEQYF. For the CDR3, the DNA is TGCGCCAGCACCCGCGGGGGGACCGGCGACGAGCAGTACTTC. Variable domain in full (rest from reference TRBV5-1 and TRBJ2-7): KAGVTQTPRYLIKTRGQQVTLSCSPISGHRSVSWYQQTPGQGLQFLFEYFSETQRNKGNFPGRFSGRQFSNSRSEMNVSTLELGDSALYLCASTRGGTGDEQYFGPGTRLTVT.

This clonotype was recorded many times. The chain recombines TRBV27 with TRBJ2-1, with 14 bases identical to TRBD2. Trimming cost V 5 bases and J 5 bases; bases outside gene matches: 11. This CDR3 comprises 18 residues. From germline, CDR1 is MNHEY and CDR2 SMNVEV (reference sequence). The CDR3: CASSMGLAGVRANNEQFF. The CDR3 DNA sequence: TGTGCCAGCAGTATGGGACTAGCGGGAGTTAGGGCTAACAATGAGCAGTTCTTC.

The V call is TRBV7-2, the J call TRBJ2-6; D is unclear. The V end lost 4 bases, the J end lost 9 bases, and 1 base lay between the germline ends. CDR1 and CDR2 from the germline V gene are SGHTA and FQGNSA. The CDR3 contains 10 residues. The CDR3 sequence: CASSYNVLTF. The CDR3 region has the DNA TGTGCCAGCAGCTACAACGTCCTGACTTTC.

This clonotype turned up a few times. Written as DNA, the CDR3 is TGCGCCAGCAGCCAAGAACCAGCGGGAGTAAAAGATACGCAGTATTTT. Translating it yields CASSQEPAGVKDTQYF. The chain carries TRBV4-3 and TRBJ2-3; TRBD2 matches 8 bases. J was trimmed by 5 bases and V by 0 bases; bases with no gene match: 7. The CDR3 covers 16 residues. Germline V gene lookup returns CDR1 LGHNA and CDR2 YSLEER.

The chain recombines TRBV18 with TRBJ1-4; possible D gene TRBD1, 6 bases. The CDR3 is 14 amino acids. The V and J ends lost 3 bases and 2 bases respectively, with 7 bases between them. The germline gives CDR1 KGHSH, CDR2 LQKENI. The CDR3 here is CASSPGATNEKLFF. For the CDR3, the DNA is TGTGCCAGCTCACCGGGGGCTACTAATGAAAAACTGTTTTTT.

V and J are TRBV7-2 and TRBJ2-5; 7 bases align to TRBD1. The trim removed 4 bases at V and 4 bases at J, leaving 9 bases unmatched. The CDR3 contains 15 residues. Germline V gives CDR1 SGHTA, CDR2 FQGNSA. The CDR3 protein is CASSSQTGFIETQYF. The CDR3 DNA follows: TGTGCCAGCAGCTCCCAGACAGGGTTTATAGAGACCCAGTACTTC.

The sample holds many counts of this clonotype. The V and J genes are TRBV5-4 and TRBJ2-1; no clear D. Germline CDR1 SGHNT, CDR2 YYREEE (reference sequence). With 1 base removed from V and 10 bases from J, the gap between germline ends came to 12 bases. The CDR3 runs to 13 residues. The CDR3 here is CASSLPTPEEQFF. DNA of the CDR3: TGTGCCAGCAGCTTGCCTACTCCCGAAGAGCAGTTCTTC.

The chain carries TRBV20-1 and TRBJ2-1, with TRBD2 identical over 10 bases. The germline V gene has CDR1 DFQATT and CDR2 SNEGSKA (reference sequence). CDR3 length: 16 amino acids. V shed 6 bases, J shed 6 bases, and the junction held 14 bases outside the gene matches. The CDR3, as DNA: TGCAGTGCCCGGACTAGCGGAGCCCTGGGTTTCAATGAGCAGTTCTTC. It codes for CSARTSGALGFNEQFF.

There are many counts of this clonotype. V gene TRBV5-1 combines with J gene TRBJ2-7, with TRBD2 as a possible D gene (6 bases). The ends were cut back, 0 bases at V and 7 bases at J, with 17 bases in the middle. CDR3 size: 15 residues. Germline-derived CDR1 and CDR2 are SGHRS and YFSETQ. The DNA of the CDR3 is TGCGCCAGCAGCTTGGGCCTAGCGCCCGGGGTGGAGCAGTACTTC. It codes for CASSLGLAPGVEQYF.

This chain uses TRBV29-1 with TRBJ2-5, with a weak D call TRBD1 (5 bases). V was pared by 7 bases and J by 5 bases, with 14 bases between. CDR3 length: 12 residues. Germline V gives CDR1 SQVTM, CDR2 ANQGSEA. CDR3 nucleotides: TGCAGCGCAGATGCAGGGCGCGAGACCCAGTACTTC. Its translation: CSADAGRETQYF.

This clonotype has just a few counts. This chain links TRBV19 with TRBJ1-2; perhaps TRBD1 as D (5 bases). CDR3 size: 17 residues. V was cut by 5 bases and J by 8 bases, with 27 bases left in between. Germline loops: CDR1 LNHDA, CDR2 SQIVND (reference sequence). The CDR3 nucleotides are TGTGCCAGTAGTGCCTACACCGGGGCGCCTTGGCAAGGGGGCTACACCTTC. Encoded protein: CASSAYTGAPWQGGYTF.

The V and J genes are TRBV15 and TRBJ1-2, with a possible D match to TRBD1 (5 bases). CDR1 and CDR2 (germline): LNHNV, YYDKDF (reference sequence). Trimming removed 0 bases from V and 4 bases from J, with 15 bases in between. The length of the CDR3 is 16 residues. Here the CDR3 DNA reads TGTGCCACCAGCAGAGAAGCAGGGCAAGTGACCTATGGCTACACCTTC. It encodes CATSREAGQVTYGYTF.

This clonotype was seen repeatedly, ten times or more. The chain combines TRBV6-5 with TRBJ1-5; possibly TRBD1 for D (5 bases). This CDR3 is 15 amino acids long. The ends were cut back, 3 bases at V and 4 bases at J, with 13 bases in the middle. Germline CDR1 and CDR2: MNHEY and SVGAGI. The CDR3 reads CASSYAREVNQPQHF. Here the CDR3 DNA reads TGTGCCAGCAGTTATGCCAGGGAGGTAAATCAGCCCCAGCATTTT.

This clonotype has at least ten counts. The rearrangement links TRBV18 to TRBJ1-1; no clear D. V was pared by 2 bases and J by 1 base, with 2 bases between. CDR3 length: 12 amino acids. Germline V gene data show CDR1 as KGHSH and CDR2 as LQKENI. The CDR3 DNA reads TGTGCCAGCTCACCAGGGAACACTGAAGCTTTCTTT. Encoded protein: CASSPGNTEAFF.

This clonotype came up a few times. The chain joins TRBV20-1 to TRBJ1-5; possibly TRBD1 for D (5 bases). This CDR3 has 14 residues. Trimming cost V 3 bases and J 2 bases, with 11 bases left between them. Germline V gene sequence: CDR1 DFQATT, CDR2 SNEGSKA (reference sequence). The CDR3 DNA follows: TGCAGTGCTAGGGGGGATGAGGGCAATCAGCCCCAGCATTTT. Translating it yields CSARGDEGNQPQHF.